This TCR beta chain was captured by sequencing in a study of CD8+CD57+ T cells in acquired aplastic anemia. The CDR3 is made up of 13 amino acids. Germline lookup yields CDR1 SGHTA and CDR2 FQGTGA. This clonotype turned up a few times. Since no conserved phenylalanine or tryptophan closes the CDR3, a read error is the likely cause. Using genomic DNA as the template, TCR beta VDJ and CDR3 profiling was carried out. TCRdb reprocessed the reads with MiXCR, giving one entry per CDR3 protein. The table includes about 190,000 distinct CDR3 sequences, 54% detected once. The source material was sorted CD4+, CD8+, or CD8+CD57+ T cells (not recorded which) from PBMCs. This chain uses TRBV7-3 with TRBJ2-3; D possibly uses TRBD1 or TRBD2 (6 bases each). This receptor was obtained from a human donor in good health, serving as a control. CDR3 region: CAGSTRRGDTQYL. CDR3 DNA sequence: TGTGCCGGCAGCACCAGGAGGGGGGATACGCAGTATCTT.